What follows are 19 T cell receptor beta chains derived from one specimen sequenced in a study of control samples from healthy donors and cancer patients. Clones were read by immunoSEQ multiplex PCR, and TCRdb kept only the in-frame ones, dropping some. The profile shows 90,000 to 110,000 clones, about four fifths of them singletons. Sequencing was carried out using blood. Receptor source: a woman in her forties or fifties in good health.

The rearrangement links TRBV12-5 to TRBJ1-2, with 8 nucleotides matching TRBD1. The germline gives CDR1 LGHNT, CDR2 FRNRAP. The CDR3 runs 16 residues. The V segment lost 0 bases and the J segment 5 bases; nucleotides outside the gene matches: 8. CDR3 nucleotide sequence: TGTGCTAGTGGTTTGGTAACGGGACAGGTGGTTTATGGCTACACCTTC. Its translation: CASGLVTGQVVYGYTF.

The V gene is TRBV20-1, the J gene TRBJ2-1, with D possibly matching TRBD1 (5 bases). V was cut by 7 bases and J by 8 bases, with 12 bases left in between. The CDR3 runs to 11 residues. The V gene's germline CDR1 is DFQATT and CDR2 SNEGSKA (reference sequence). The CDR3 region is CSGGRKDEQFF. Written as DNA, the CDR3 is TGCAGTGGGGGCCGAAAGGATGAGCAGTTCTTC.

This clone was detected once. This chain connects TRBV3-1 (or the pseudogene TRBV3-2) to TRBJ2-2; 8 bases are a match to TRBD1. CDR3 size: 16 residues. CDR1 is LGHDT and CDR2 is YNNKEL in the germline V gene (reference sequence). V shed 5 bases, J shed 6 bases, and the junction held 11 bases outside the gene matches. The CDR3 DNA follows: TGTGCCAGCAGCTCTAGGCCAGGGGGCTTACCCGGGGAGCTGTTTTTT. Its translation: CASSSRPGGLPGELFF.

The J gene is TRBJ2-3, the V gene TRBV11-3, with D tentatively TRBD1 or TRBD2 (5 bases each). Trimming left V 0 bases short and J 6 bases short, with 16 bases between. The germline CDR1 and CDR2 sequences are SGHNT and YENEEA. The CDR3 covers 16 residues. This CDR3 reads CASSLDQGSGGDTQYF. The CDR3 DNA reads TGTGCCAGCAGCTTAGATCAGGGCTCAGGAGGCGATACGCAGTATTTT.

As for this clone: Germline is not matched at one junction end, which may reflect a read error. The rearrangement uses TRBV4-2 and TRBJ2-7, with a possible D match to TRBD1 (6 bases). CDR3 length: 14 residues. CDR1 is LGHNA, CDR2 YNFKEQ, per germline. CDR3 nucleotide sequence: TGTGCCAGCAGCAAAGAAACGGGACAATACGAGCAGTACTTC. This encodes CASSKETGQYEQYF.

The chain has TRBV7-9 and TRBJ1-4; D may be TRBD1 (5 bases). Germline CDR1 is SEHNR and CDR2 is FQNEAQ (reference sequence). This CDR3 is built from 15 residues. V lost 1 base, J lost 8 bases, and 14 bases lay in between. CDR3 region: CASSLGDRGVEKLFF. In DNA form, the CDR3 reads TGTGCCAGCAGCTTAGGGGACCGAGGGGTAGAAAAACTGTTTTTT.

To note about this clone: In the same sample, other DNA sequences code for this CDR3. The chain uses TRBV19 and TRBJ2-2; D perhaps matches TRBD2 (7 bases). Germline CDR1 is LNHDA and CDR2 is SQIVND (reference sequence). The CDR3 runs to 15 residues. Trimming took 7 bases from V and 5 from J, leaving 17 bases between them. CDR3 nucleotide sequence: TGTGCCAGTAAACGGCGGGGGCGGGGAACCGGGGAGCTGTTTTTT. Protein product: CASKRRGRGTGELFF. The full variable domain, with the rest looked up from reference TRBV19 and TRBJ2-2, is DGGITQSPKYLFRKEGQNVTLSCEQNLNHDAMYWYRQDPGQGLRLIYYSQIVNDFQKGDIAEGYSVSREKKESFPLTVTSAQKNPTAFYLCASKRRGRGTGELFFGEGSRLTVL.

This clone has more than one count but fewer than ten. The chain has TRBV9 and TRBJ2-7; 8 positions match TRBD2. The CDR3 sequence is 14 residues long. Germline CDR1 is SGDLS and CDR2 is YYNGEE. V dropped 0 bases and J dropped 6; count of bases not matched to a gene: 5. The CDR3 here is CASSVGSLAGEQYF. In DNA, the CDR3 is TGTGCCAGCAGCGTAGGGTCCCTAGCGGGCGAGCAGTACTTC.

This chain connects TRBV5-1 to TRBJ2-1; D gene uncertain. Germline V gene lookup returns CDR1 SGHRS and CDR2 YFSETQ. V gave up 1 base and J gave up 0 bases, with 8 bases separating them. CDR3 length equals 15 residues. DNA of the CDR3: TGCGCCAGCAGCTTGCATAGGGACTCCTACAATGAGCAGTTCTTC. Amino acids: CASSLHRDSYNEQFF. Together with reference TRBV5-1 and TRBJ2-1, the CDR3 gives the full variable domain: KAGVTQTPRYLIKTRGQQVTLSCSPISGHRSVSWYQQTPGQGLQFLFEYFSETQRNKGNFPGRFSGRQFSNSRSEMNVSTLELGDSALYLCASSLHRDSYNEQFFGPGTRLTVL.

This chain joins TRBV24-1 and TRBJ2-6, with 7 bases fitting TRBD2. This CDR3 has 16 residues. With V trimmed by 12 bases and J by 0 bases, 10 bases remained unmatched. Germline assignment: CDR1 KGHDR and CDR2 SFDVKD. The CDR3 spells CASQPSGPSGANVLTF. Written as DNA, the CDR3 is TGTGCCTCCCAGCCTAGCGGCCCCTCTGGGGCCAACGTCCTGACTTTC.

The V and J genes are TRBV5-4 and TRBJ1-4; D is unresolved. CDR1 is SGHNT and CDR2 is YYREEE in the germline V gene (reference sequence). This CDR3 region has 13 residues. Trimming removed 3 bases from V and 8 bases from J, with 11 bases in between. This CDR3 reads CASSWTIGEKLFF. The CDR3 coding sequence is TGTGCCAGCAGCTGGACCATCGGGGAAAAACTGTTTTTT.

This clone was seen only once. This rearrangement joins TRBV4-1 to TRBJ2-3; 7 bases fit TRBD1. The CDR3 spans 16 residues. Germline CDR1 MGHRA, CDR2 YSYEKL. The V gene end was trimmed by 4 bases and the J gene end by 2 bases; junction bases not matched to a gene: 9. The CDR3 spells CASSLLARGITDTQYF. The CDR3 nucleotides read TGCGCCAGCAGCCTCCTGGCCAGGGGGATCACAGATACGCAGTATTTT.

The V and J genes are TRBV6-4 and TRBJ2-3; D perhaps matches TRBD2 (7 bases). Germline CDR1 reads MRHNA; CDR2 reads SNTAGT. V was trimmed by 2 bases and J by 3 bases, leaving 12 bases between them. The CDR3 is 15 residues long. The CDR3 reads CASSDRGARTDTQYF. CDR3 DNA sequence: TGTGCCAGCAGTGACCGGGGGGCGCGTACAGATACGCAGTATTTT.

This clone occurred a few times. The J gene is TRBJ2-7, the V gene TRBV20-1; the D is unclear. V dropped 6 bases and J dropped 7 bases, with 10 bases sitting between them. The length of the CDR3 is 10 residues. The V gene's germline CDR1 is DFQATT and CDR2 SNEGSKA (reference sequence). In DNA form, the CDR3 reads TGCAGTGCCGCAGGATGGGAGCAGTACTTC. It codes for CSAAGWEQYF.

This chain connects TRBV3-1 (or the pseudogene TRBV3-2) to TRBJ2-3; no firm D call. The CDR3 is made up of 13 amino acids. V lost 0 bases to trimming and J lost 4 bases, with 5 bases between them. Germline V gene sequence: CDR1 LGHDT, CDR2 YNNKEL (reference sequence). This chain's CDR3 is CASSQDRPDTQYF. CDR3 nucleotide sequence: TGTGCCAGCAGCCAAGATAGGCCAGATACGCAGTATTTT.

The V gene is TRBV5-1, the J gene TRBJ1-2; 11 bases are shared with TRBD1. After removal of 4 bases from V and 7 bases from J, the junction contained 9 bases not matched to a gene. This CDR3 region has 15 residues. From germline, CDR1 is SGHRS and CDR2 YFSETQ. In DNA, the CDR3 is TGCGCCAGCAGCCCCGCCGGACAGGGGGCTGGTGGCTACACCTTC. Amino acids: CASSPAGQGAGGYTF.

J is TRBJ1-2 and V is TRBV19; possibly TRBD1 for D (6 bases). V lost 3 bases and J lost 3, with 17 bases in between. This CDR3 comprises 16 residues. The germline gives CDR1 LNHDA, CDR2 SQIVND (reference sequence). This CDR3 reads CASSIFGQGQDYGYTF. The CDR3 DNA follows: TGTGCCAGTAGTATTTTCGGGCAGGGGCAGGACTATGGCTACACCTTC.

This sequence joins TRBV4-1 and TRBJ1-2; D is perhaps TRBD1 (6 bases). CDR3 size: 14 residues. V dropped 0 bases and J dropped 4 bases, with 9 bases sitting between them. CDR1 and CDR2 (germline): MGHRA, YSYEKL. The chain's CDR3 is CASSQDPRGYGYTF. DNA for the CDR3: TGCGCCAGCAGCCAAGATCCCAGGGGCTATGGCTACACCTTC.

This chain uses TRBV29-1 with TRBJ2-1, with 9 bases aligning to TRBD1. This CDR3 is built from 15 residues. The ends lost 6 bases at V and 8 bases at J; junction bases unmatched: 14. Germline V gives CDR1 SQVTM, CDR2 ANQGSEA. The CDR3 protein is CSVVGAPGQGHEQFF. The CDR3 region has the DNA TGCAGCGTGGTGGGGGCTCCGGGACAGGGACATGAGCAGTTCTTC.